This is a list of T cell receptor beta chains from one sample in a study of blood T cell repertoires in COVID-19. The data were produced by immunoSEQ multiplex PCR, yet TCRdb's version contains in-frame clones alone and is incomplete. The sample shows 150,000 to 200,000 clones, roughly 79% of them seen only once. The sequenced sample consisted of peripheral blood. The receptors come from a woman between 65 and 79 years old with acute or convalescent COVID-19. Each CDR3 is given with its conserved first and last residue. D genes are given only for firm matches. Part of the rows lack a size; the others show once, few, many or a class for expanded clones.

CDR3 DNA,CDR3 protein,J gene,D gene,V gene,clone size
TGTGCCATCAGAGGACTAGCGGACTCCTACGAGCAGTACTTC,CAIRGLADSYEQYF,TRBJ2-7,TRBD2,TRBV10-3,-
TGTGCCAGCTTCCTCCGACAGGGCCCCGTGGGCGAGCAGTACTTC,CASFLRQGPVGEQYF,TRBJ2-7,-,TRBV21-1,-
TGTGCCAGCAGTTACTCGTTCGGAGTTTCCCTCTACGAGCAGTACTTC,CASSYSFGVSLYEQYF,TRBJ2-7,-,TRBV6-5,many
TGTGCCAGTAGTATCGTGACAGGTACCTACGAGCAGTACTTC,CASSIVTGTYEQYF,TRBJ2-7,-,TRBV19,-
TGTGCCATCAGGGAACAGGGAGCTCAGTACTTC,CAIREQGAQYF,TRBJ2-7,-,TRBV10-3,-
TGTGCCAGCAGTCTTAGCGGGACGCAGTATTTT,CASSLSGTQYF,TRBJ2-3,TRBD2,TRBV6-2/TRBV6-3,-
TGCGCCAGCAGCCCCGGGACAGCCTACGAGCAGTACTTC,CASSPGTAYEQYF,TRBJ2-7,TRBD1,TRBV5-1,-
TGCGCCAGCAGCTTGATGGGACTAGCGGGCTACGAGCAGTACTTC,CASSLMGLAGYEQYF,TRBJ2-7,TRBD2,TRBV5-1,-
TGTGCCAGCAGCCCCCAGTCGGGTAGGATCGCTGAAGCTTTCTTT,CASSPQSGRIAEAFF,TRBJ1-1,-,TRBV9,-
TGCGCCAGCAGCTTGGCCCCGCGGGGGACTTACAATGAGCAGTTCTTC,CASSLAPRGTYNEQFF,TRBJ2-1,TRBD2,TRBV5-1,-
TGTGCCAGCAGCATGCTGAGCGCTTCCAATGAGCAGTTCTTC,CASSMLSASNEQFF,TRBJ2-1,-,TRBV11-2,-
TGTGCCAGCAGCTTATTGTCCTGGGCGCAGAGCTACGAGCAGTACTTC,CASSLLSWAQSYEQYF,TRBJ2-7,-,TRBV7-9,-
TGCAGCGTTGAAAGAGAGGGTTGGGGTACGCAGTATTTT,CSVEREGWGTQYF,TRBJ2-3,-,TRBV29-1,-
TGTGCCAGCAGCTTATCTAGCGGGAGCTCCTACGAGCAGTACTTC,CASSLSSGSSYEQYF,TRBJ2-7,TRBD2,TRBV7-6,-
TGTGCCATCAGTGAGTCGACTAGCACAGATACGCAGTATTTT,CAISESTSTDTQYF,TRBJ2-3,-,TRBV10-3,-
TGTGCCAGCAGTTACCTCCCAGCGGGAGCCACAGATACGCAGTATTTT,CASSYLPAGATDTQYF,TRBJ2-3,TRBD2,TRBV6-6,-
TGTGCCAGCAGCCCCGCGGTGAACACTGAAGCTTTCTTT,CASSPAVNTEAFF,TRBJ1-1,-,TRBV3-1/TRBV3-2,few
TGTGCCAGCAGCTCCCGGGGAGGGGGGCAAAGCTATGGCTACACCTTC,CASSSRGGGQSYGYTF,TRBJ1-2,-,TRBV7-8,-
TGTGCCAGCAGTCCCCAGGGGCGTTGGAATCAGCCCCAGCATTTT,CASSPQGRWNQPQHF,TRBJ1-5,-,TRBV6-5,-
TGTGCCAGCCACGAGCCTAATTCACCCCTCCACTTT,CASHEPNSPLHF,TRBJ1-6,-,TRBV6-5,-